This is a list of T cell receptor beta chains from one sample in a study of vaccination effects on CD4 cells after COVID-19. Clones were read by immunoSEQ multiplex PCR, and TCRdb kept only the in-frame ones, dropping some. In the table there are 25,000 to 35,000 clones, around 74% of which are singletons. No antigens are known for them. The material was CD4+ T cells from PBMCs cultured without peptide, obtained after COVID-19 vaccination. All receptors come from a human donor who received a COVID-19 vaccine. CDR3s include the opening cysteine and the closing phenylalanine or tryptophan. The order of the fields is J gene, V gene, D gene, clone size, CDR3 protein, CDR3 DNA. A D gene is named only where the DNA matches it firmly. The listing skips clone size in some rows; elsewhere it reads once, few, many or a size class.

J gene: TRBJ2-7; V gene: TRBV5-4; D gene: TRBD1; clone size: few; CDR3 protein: CASSLEGQGSYEQYF; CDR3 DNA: TGTGCCAGCAGCTTGGAGGGACAGGGTTCCTACGAGCAGTACTTC
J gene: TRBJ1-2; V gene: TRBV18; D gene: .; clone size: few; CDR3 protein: CASSPGSPGLNYGYTF; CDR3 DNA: TGTGCCAGCTCACCCGGTTCGCCGGGGTTAAACTATGGCTACACCTTC
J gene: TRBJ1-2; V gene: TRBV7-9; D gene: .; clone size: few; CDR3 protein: CASSLEAGSGGYTF; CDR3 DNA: TGTGCCAGCAGCTTAGAGGCGGGATCTGGTGGCTACACCTTC
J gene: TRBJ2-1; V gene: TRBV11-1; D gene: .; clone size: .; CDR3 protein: CASSFATGSEQFF; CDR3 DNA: TGTGCCAGCAGCTTCGCGACAGGAAGTGAGCAGTTCTTC
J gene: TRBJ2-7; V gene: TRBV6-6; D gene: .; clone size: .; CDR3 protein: CASQTTREEQYF; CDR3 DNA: TGTGCCAGCCAGACAACCCGAGAAGAGCAGTACTTC
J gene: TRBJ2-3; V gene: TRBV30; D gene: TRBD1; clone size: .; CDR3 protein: CAWTGGSTDTQYF; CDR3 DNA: TGTGCCTGGACAGGGGGCAGCACAGATACGCAGTATTTT
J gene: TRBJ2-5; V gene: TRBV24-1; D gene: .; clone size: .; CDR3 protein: CATSDLRGNQETQYF; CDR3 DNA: TGTGCCACCAGTGACCTCCGAGGCAACCAAGAGACCCAGTACTTC
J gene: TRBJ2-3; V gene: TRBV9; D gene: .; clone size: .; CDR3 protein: CASSVGSETTDTQYF; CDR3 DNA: TGTGCCAGCAGCGTAGGGTCAGAAACCACAGATACGCAGTATTTT
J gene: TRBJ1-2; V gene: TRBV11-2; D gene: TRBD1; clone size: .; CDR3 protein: CASSSIRQGYGYTF; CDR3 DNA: TGTGCCAGCAGCTCAATACGACAGGGCTATGGCTACACCTTC
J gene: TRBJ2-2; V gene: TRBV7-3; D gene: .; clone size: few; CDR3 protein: CASSPQGFRAPGELFF; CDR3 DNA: TGTGCCAGCAGCCCCCAGGGCTTTAGGGCTCCCGGGGAGCTGTTTTTT
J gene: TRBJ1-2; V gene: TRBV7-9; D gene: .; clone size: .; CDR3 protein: CASSLAGYGYTF; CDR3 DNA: TGTGCCAGCAGCTTGGCAGGGTATGGCTACACCTTC
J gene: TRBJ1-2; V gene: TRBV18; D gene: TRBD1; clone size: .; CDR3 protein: CASSPGTGGVQGNYTF; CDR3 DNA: TGTGCCAGCTCACCAGGGACAGGGGGCGTTCAAGGAAACTACACCTTC
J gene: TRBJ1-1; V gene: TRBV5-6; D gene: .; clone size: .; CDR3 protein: CASSLRQRMNTEAFF; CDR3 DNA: TGTGCCAGCAGCTTGAGGCAGCGGATGAACACTGAAGCTTTCTTT
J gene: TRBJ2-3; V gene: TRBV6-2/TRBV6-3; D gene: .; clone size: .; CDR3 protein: CASSPLVAGHPTDTQYF; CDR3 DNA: TGTGCCAGCAGTCCATTGGTGGCGGGCCATCCCACAGATACGCAGTATTTT
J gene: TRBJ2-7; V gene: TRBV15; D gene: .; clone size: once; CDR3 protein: CATSRGLSVGGDEQYF; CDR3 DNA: TGTGCCACCAGCAGAGGCCTATCTGTGGGGGGCGACGAGCAGTACTTC
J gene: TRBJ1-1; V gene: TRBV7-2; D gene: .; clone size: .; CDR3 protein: CASSLANRVDTEAFF; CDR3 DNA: TGTGCCAGCAGCCTGGCCAACAGGGTAGACACTGAAGCTTTCTTT
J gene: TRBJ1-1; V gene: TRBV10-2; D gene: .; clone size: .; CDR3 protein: CASSGSWTEAFF; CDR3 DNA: TGCGCCAGCAGCGGATCGTGGACTGAAGCTTTCTTT
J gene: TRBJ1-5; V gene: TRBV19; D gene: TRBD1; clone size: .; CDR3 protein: CASSSQQGGTQPQHF; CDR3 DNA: TGTGCCAGTAGTTCACAACAGGGGGGGACTCAGCCCCAGCATTTT
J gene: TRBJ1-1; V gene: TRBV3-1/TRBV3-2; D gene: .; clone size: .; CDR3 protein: CASSQTQNTEAFF; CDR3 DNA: TGTGCCAGCAGCCAGACACAGAACACTGAAGCTTTCTTT
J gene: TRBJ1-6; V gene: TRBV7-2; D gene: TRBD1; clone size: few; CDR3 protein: CASSFDRAEHSPLHF; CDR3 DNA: TGTGCCAGCAGCTTCGACAGGGCGGAACATTCACCCCTCCACTTT
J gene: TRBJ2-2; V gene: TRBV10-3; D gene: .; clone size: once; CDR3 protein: CAISEMWKGTGELFF; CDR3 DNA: TGTGCCATCAGTGAGATGTGGAAGGGTACCGGGGAGCTGTTTTTT
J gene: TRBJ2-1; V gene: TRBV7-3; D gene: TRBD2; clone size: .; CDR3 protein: CASSLRTSGGLSYNEQFF; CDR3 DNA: TGTGCCAGCAGCTTAAGGACTAGCGGGGGCCTATCCTACAATGAGCAGTTCTTC
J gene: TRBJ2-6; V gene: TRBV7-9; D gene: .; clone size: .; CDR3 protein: CASSLATGSSGANVLTF; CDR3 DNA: TGTGCCAGCAGCTTAGCAACAGGGAGCTCTGGGGCCAACGTCCTGACTTTC
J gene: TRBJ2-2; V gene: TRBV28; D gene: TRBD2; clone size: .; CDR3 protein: CASGGGRTYTGELFF; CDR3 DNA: TGTGCCAGCGGCGGGGGGCGAACATACACCGGGGAGCTGTTTTTT
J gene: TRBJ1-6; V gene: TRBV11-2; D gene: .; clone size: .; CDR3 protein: CASSLLGGEGINSPLHF; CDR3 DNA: TGTGCCAGCAGCCTACTGGGAGGGGAGGGAATTAATTCACCCCTCCACTTT
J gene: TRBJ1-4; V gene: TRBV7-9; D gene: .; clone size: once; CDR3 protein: CASSLAGRETNEKLFF; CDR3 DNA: TGTGCCAGCAGCTTAGCGGGCAGGGAAACTAATGAAAAACTGTTTTTT
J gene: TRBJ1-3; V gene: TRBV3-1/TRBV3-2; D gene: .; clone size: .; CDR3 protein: CASSAGIGTAGNTIYF; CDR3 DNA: TGTGCCAGCAGCGCAGGCATAGGTACCGCTGGAAACACCATATATTTT
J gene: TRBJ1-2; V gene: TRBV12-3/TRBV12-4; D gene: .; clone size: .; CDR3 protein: CASATAGGYTF; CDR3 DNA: TGTGCCAGCGCAACCGCCGGGGGCTACACCTTC
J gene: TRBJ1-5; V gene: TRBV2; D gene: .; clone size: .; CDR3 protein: CASLMEGRNQPQHF; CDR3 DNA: TGTGCCAGCCTGATGGAGGGGCGCAATCAGCCCCAGCATTTT
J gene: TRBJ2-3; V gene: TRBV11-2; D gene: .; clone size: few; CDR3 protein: CASSLVGGYHTQYF; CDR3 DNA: TGTGCCAGCAGCTTGGTGGGGGGATACCATACGCAGTATTTT
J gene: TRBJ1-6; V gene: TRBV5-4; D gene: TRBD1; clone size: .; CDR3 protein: CATRTGDHNSPLHF; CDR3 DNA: TGTGCCACAAGGACAGGGGACCATAATTCACCCCTCCACTTT
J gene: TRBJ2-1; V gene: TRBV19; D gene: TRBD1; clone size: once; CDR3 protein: CASSIVDPGGNEQFF; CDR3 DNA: TGTGCCAGTAGTATCGTCGACCCAGGGGGCAATGAGCAGTTCTTC
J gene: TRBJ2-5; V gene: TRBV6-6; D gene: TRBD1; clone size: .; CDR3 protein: CASSLAGTGGAETQYF; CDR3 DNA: TGTGCCAGCAGTTTAGCCGGGACAGGGGGCGCGGAGACCCAGTACTTC
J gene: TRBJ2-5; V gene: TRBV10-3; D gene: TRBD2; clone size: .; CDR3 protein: CAISEGLTSGSGTQYF; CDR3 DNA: TGTGCCATCAGTGAAGGCCTGACTAGCGGGAGCGGAACCCAGTACTTC
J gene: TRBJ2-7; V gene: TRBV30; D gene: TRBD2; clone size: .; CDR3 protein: CGILGDREGHYEQYF; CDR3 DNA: TGTGGAATCCTAGGGGATCGGGAGGGGCACTACGAGCAGTACTTC
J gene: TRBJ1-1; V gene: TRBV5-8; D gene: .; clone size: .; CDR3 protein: CASPLSLNTEAFF; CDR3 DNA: TGTGCCAGTCCTTTAAGTCTAAACACTGAAGCTTTCTTT
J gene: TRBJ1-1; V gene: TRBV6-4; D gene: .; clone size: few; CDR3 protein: CASSDGENTEAFF; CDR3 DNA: TGTGCCAGCAGTGACGGGGAGAACACTGAAGCTTTCTTT
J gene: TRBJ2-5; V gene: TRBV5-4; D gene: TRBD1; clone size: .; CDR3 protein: CASSSPQGAETQYF; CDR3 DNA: TGTGCCAGCAGCTCTCCACAGGGGGCGGAGACCCAGTACTTC
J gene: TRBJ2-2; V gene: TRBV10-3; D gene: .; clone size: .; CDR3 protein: CAISDRSGPPGELFF; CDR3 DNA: TGTGCCATCAGTGACAGGTCGGGACCCCCCGGGGAGCTGTTTTTT
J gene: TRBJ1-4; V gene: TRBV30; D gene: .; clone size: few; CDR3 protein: CAWSVQGEKLFF; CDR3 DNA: TGTGCCTGGAGTGTGCAGGGTGAAAAACTGTTTTTT
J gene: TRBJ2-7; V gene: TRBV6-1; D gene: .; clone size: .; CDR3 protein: CASSESASYEQYF; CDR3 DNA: TGTGCCAGCAGTGAATCAGCGTCCTACGAGCAGTACTTC
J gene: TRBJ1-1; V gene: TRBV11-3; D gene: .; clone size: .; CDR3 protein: CASSLDGRNTEAFF; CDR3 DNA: TGTGCCAGCAGCTTAGATGGCCGGAACACTGAAGCTTTCTTT
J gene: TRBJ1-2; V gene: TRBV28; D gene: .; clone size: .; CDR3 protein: CASSQQGPSGYGYTF; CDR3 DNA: TGTGCCAGCAGTCAACAGGGTCCCTCTGGGTATGGCTACACCTTC
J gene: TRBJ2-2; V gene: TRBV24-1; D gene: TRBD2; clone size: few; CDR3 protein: CATSDPGLPANTGELFF; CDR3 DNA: TGTGCCACCAGTGATCCGGGACTACCGGCGAACACCGGGGAGCTGTTTTTT
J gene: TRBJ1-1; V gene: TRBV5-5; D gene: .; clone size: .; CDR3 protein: CASSWRLAVNTEAFF; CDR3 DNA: TGTGCCAGCAGCTGGCGGTTAGCGGTGAACACTGAAGCTTTCTTT
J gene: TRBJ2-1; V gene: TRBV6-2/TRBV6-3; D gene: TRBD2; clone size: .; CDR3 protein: CASSYSLAGGNEQFF; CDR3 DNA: TGTGCCAGCAGTTACTCGTTAGCGGGGGGCAATGAGCAGTTCTTC
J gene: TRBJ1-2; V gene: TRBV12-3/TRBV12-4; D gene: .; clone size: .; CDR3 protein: CASKVGAYGYTF; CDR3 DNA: TGTGCCAGCAAGGTGGGGGCCTATGGCTACACCTTC
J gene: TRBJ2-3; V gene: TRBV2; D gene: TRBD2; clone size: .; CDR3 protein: CASRTSSDTQYF; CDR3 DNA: TGTGCCAGCAGGACTAGCTCAGATACGCAGTATTTT
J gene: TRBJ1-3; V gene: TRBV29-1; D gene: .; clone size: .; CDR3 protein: CSVEANSGNTIYF; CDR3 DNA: TGCAGCGTTGAAGCGAACTCTGGAAACACCATATATTTT
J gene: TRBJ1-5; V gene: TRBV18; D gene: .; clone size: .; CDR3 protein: CASSPPYGGAGNQPQHF; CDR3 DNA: TGTGCCAGCTCACCACCGTATGGGGGCGCGGGCAATCAGCCCCAGCATTTT
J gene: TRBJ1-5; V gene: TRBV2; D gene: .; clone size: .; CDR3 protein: CASSERGIGQPQHF; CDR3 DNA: TGTGCCAGCAGTGAAAGGGGCATTGGTCAGCCCCAGCATTTT
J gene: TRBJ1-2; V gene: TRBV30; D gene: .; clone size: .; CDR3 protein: CAWSLLARLHGYTF; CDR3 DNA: TGTGCCTGGAGTCTTCTGGCCAGGCTCCATGGCTACACCTTC
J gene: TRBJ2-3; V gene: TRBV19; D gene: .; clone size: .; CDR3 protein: CASSAPPSLTDTQYF; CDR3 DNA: TGTGCCAGTAGTGCCCCACCCTCACTCACAGATACGCAGTATTTT
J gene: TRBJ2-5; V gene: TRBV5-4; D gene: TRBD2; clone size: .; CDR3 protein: CASSLVSGAYQETQYF; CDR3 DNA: TGTGCCAGCAGCTTGGTTAGCGGGGCTTACCAAGAGACCCAGTACTTC